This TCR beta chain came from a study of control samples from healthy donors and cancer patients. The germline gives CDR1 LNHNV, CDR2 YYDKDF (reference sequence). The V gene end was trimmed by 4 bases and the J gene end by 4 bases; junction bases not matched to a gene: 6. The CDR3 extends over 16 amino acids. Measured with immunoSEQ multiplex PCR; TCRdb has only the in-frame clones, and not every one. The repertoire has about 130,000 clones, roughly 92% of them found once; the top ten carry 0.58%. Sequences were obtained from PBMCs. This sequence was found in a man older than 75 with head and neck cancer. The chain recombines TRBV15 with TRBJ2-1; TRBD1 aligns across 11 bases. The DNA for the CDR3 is TGTGCCACCAGCACCCGGACAGGGGGCGTATACAATGAGCAGTTCTTC. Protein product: CATSTRTGGVYNEQFF.